The T cell receptor (beta chain) under discussion was sequenced for a study of cytomegalovirus exposure and HLA in healthy donors. General study points: Roughly uniform sequencing depth across donors was assumed, possibly incorrectly. From TCR beta sequences, most subjects' HLA-A and HLA-B alleles were reportedly predicted accurately. A previous analysis found most TCR beta V segments productive roughly 90% or roughly 30% of the time.

It was with 60 Vbeta and 13 Jbeta primers that the PCR ran. Profiled with immunoSEQ multiplex PCR; TCRdb holds only in-frame clones, not every one. The sample lists about 180,000 clones, 75% to 85% seen once, with about 2.5% in the top ten. Each donor was nominally healthy when sampled (though unrecorded immune exposures were likely). Trimming pared 3 bases from V and 3 bases from J, leaving 11 bases between. Germline CDR1 SNHLY, CDR2 FYNNEI. This CDR3 region has 14 residues. Regarding this clone: Its antigen is undetermined.

Sequencing input: PBMCs. The rearrangement links TRBV2 to TRBJ1-1; D may be TRBD1 (5 bases). This TCR was recovered from a woman aged 25 to 39 in good health and CMV-seropositive. The CDR3 DNA follows: TGTGCCAGCAGTGATGCCGGGGGGGACACTGAAGCTTTCTTT. It encodes CASSDAGGDTEAFF.